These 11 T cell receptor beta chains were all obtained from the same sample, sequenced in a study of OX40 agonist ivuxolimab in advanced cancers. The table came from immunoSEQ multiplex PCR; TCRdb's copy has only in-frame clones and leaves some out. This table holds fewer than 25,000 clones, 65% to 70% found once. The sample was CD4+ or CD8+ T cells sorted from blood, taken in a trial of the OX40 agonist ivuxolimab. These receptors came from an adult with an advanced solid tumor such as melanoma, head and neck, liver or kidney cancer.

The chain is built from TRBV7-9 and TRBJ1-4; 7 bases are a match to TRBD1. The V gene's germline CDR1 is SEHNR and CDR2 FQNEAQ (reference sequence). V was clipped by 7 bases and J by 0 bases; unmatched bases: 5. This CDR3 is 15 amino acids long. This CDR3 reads CASNGQASTNEKLFF. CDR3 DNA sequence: TGTGCCAGCAACGGACAGGCCTCAACTAATGAAAAACTGTTTTTT.

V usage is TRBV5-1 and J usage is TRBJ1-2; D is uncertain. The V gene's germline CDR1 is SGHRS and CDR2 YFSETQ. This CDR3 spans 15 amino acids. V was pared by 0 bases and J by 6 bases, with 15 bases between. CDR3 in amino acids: CASSLVKSGPDGYTF. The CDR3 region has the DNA TGCGCCAGCAGCTTGGTGAAGTCAGGACCGGATGGCTACACCTTC.

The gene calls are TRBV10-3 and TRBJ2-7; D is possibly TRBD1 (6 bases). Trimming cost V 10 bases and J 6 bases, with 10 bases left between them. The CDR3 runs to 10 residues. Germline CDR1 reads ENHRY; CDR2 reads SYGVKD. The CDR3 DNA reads TGTGCCACAGGGGAAGTCGAGCAGTACTTC. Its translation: CATGEVEQYF.

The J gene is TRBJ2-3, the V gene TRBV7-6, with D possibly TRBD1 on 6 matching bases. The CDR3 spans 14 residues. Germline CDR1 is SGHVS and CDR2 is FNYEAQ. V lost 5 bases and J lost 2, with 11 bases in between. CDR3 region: CASSLGGYTDTQYF. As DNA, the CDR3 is TGTGCCAGCAGCCTAGGGGGTTACACAGATACGCAGTATTTT.

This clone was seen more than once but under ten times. For the CDR3, the DNA is TGTGCCAGCAGTCCAGGGTGGGAGACCCAGTACTTC. Translation gives CASSPGWETQYF. The chain carries TRBV27 and TRBJ2-5, with D possibly TRBD1 on 5 matching bases. CDR1 MNHEY and CDR2 SMNVEV come from the germline V gene (reference sequence). This CDR3 has 12 amino acids. Trimming took 5 bases from V and 5 from J, leaving 9 bases between them.

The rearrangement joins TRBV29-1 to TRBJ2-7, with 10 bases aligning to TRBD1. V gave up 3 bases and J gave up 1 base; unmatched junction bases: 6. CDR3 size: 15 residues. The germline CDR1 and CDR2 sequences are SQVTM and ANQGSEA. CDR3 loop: CSVEAGTGESYEQYF. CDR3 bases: TGCAGCGTTGAGGCTGGGACAGGGGAGTCCTACGAGCAGTACTTC.

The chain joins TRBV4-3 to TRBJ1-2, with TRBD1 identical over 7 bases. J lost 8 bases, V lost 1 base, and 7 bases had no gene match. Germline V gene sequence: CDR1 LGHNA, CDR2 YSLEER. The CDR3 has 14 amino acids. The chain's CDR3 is CASSQATGTGGYTF. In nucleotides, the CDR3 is TGCGCCAGCAGCCAAGCGACAGGGACGGGGGGCTACACCTTC.

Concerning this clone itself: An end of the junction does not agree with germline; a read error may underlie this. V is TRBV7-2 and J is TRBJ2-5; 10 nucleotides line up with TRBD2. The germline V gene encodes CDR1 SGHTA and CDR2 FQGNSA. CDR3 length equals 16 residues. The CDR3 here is CASSHGAGGILETQYF. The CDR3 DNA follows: TGCGCCAGCAGCCATGGAGCGGGGGGGATATTGGAGACCCAGTACTTC.

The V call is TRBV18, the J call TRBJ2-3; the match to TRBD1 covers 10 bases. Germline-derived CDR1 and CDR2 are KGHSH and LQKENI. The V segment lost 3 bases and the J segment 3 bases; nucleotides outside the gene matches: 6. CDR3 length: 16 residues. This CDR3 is CASSPGGTGATDTQYF. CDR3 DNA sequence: TGTGCCAGCTCACCCGGGGGGACAGGGGCAACAGATACGCAGTATTTT.

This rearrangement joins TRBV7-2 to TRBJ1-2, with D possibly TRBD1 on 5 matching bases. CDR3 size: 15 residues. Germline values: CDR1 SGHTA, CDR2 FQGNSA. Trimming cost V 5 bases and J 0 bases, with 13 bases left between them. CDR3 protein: CASSPNRTPNYGYTF. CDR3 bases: TGTGCCAGCAGCCCAAACAGGACGCCTAACTATGGCTACACCTTC.

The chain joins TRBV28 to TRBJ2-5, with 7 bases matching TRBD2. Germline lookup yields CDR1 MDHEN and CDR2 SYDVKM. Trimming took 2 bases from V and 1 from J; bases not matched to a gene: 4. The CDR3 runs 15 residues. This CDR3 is CASSLTPSGQETQYF. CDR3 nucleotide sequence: TGTGCCAGCAGTTTAACTCCTAGCGGCCAAGAGACCCAGTACTTC.